A selection of T cell receptor beta chains follows, all from one sample in a study of cytomegalovirus exposure and HLA in healthy donors. Libraries were prepared by immunoSEQ multiplex PCR; TCRdb keeps only in-frame clonotypes and omits some of them. This sample has some 260,000 clones; about 92% occur once, and the top ten carry 3% to 3.5%. Sample: PBMCs. The source of these receptors is a woman aged 30 to 39 in good health and CMV-seronegative. CDR3s leave out the opening cysteine and the closing phenylalanine or tryptophan. Expanded clones are given a class, and other clones once, few, many or no size at all.

>TRBV29-1|TRBJ2-7|NA
SVTTEAFYEQY
>TRBV27|TRBJ1-4|NA
ASTGSGLFNEKLF
>TRBV28|TRBJ2-7|NA
ASSGLGFYEQY
>TRBV4-3|TRBJ1-5|NA
ASSQDRTGQPQH
>TRBV27|TRBJ2-7|few
ASRLLAGGPYEQY
>TRBV14|TRBJ2-1|NA
ASSLRLATRNNEQF
>TRBV29-1|TRBJ2-7|NA
SVERLAGTYEQY
>TRBV7-3|TRBJ2-7|NA
ASSLTVAGGPYEQY
>TRBV5-4|TRBJ1-5|few
ASSLGNQPQH
>TRBV7-8|TRBJ2-5|NA
ASSLAASRGRETQY
>TRBV6-1|TRBJ2-5|NA
ASSELGLQETQY
>TRBV7-7|TRBJ2-2|NA
ASSLDVQGANTGELF
>TRBV2|TRBJ2-7|few
ASSEGDLTYEQY
>TRBV6-5|TRBJ2-5|NA
ASTPPGGETQY